These 5 T cell receptor beta chains were all obtained from the same sample, sequenced in a study of shared clonotypes between healthy human individuals. CD45RO negativity and positive selection for CCR7 defined naive CD8 cells, a population that excluded terminally differentiated effector memory CD45RA+ cells. The assay was immunoSEQ multiplex PCR, and TCRdb's table has in-frame clones only and misses some. The table lists 550,000 to 650,000 clones, roughly 96% of them singletons. Sequenced: naive CD8+ T cells sorted from blood. The receptors shown here come from a woman in her twenties or thirties in good health.

This sequence joins TRBV4-2 and TRBJ2-7; weak D call: TRBD2 (6 bases). Germline values: CDR1 LGHNA, CDR2 YNFKEQ. This CDR3 has 16 amino acids. The V gene lost 0 bases and the J gene lost 1 base, with 13 bases spanning the gap. The CDR3 sequence is CASSQEIKRASYEQYF. Written as DNA, the CDR3 is TGTGCCAGCAGCCAAGAGATCAAGCGGGCGTCCTACGAGCAGTACTTC.

Details on this clone: Other DNA sequences within the sample encode an identical CDR3. V usage is TRBV5-1 and J usage is TRBJ2-3, with D hard to call. The V and J ends lost 7 bases and 0 bases respectively, with 6 bases between them. CDR3 size: 12 residues. CDR1 and CDR2 (germline): SGHRS, YFSETQ. CDR3 loop: CASSYSTDTQYF. The CDR3, as DNA: TGCGCCAGCTCGTACAGCACAGATACGCAGTATTTT. Complete variable domain (other parts from reference TRBV5-1 and TRBJ2-3): KAGVTQTPRYLIKTRGQQVTLSCSPISGHRSVSWYQQTPGQGLQFLFEYFSETQRNKGNFPGRFSGRQFSNSRSEMNVSTLELGDSALYLCASSYSTDTQYFGPGTRLTVL.

The chain uses TRBV28 and TRBJ1-1; TRBD1 is a possible D gene (5 bases). Germline V gives CDR1 MDHEN, CDR2 SYDVKM. CDR3 length: 14 residues. V lost 7 bases, J lost 1 base, and 13 bases lay in between. The CDR3 DNA reads TGTGCCAGCACCATGACAGTGTCGAACACTGAAGCTTTCTTT. This sequence encodes CASTMTVSNTEAFF.

V gene TRBV5-4 combines with J gene TRBJ2-7, with D tentatively TRBD2 (6 bases). The CDR3 has 12 amino acids. Per germline, CDR1 SGHNT and CDR2 YYREEE (reference sequence). Between the trimmed V and J ends, which lost 4 bases and 6 bases, there was a span of 11 bases. The CDR3 here is CASSPGVGEQYF. The CDR3 DNA is TGTGCCAGCAGCCCGGGAGTTGGCGAGCAGTACTTC.

V and J are TRBV30 and TRBJ2-2; 10 positions agree with TRBD2. This CDR3 has 17 amino acids. Germline trimming cut 3 bases from V and 0 bases from J; bases unmatched to any gene: 7. Germline CDR1 reads GTSNPN; CDR2 reads SVGIG (reference sequence). CDR3 nucleotide sequence: TGTGCCTGGAGCGGAGCGGGAGGGAAGTCGAACACCGGGGAGCTGTTTTTT. Translated, it gives CAWSGAGGKSNTGELFF.